The source of this TCR beta chain is a study of T cell responses to AZD1222 COVID-19 vaccine. The CDR3 totals 13 residues. V lost 0 bases to trimming and J lost 1 base, with 2 bases between them. CDR1 and CDR2 (germline): SGDLS, YYNGEE. The repertoire was sequenced with immunoSEQ multiplex PCR; TCRdb's copy has only in-frame clones and lacks some. The sample yields 65,000 to 80,000 clones, approximately 90% seen once. The source material was peripheral blood, sampled on day 0 of AZD1222 vaccination. V usage is TRBV9 and J usage is TRBJ1-3, with no clear D. The receptor's source is an adult in good health. Here the CDR3 reads CASSVASGNTIYF. The CDR3 region has the DNA TGTGCCAGCAGCGTAGCATCTGGAAACACCATATATTTT.